This T cell receptor (beta chain) comes out of a study of technical replicates of blood from a few donors. Libraries were prepared by immunoSEQ multiplex PCR; TCRdb keeps only in-frame clonotypes and omits some of them. The sample consists of roughly 60,000 clones, roughly 86% of them appearing once. This clone was found once. This CDR3 is 15 amino acids long. Germline lookup yields CDR1 SGHVS and CDR2 FQNEAQ. Trimming took 2 bases from V and 4 from J, leaving 12 bases between them. The chain couples TRBV7-8 to TRBJ1-5; possible D gene TRBD1, 5 bases. Sequenced material: PBMCs. The sequence was collected from a human donor in good health. Some clones in this sample may be carry-over from other donors' samples. For the CDR3, the DNA is TGTGCCAGCAGCTTAATACCAGGGAAGAATCAGCCCCAGCATTTT. Translating gives CASSLIPGKNQPQHF.